The rows below give T cell receptor beta chains drawn from one sample of a study of Graves' ophthalmopathy and Graves' hyperthyroidism. TCRdb recomputed calls from the multiplex PCR reads with MiXCR, one row per CDR3 protein. Of over 40,000 distinct CDR3 sequences listed, around half are singletons. The source material was peripheral blood. These receptors were collected from an adult man with Graves' ophthalmopathy. Each CDR3 is given without its conserved first and last residue. Each record gives: clone size, V gene, J gene, CDR3 protein. The size of a clone is reported for some rows only, either as once, few or many, or as a class for expanded clones.

abundance: NA
v_gene: TRBV9
j_gene: TRBJ2-1
CDR3aa: ASSVEGSGAYNEQF

abundance: many
v_gene: TRBV12-3/TRBV12-4
j_gene: TRBJ2-3
CDR3aa: ASSFPPQREGDTQY

abundance: many
v_gene: TRBV2
j_gene: TRBJ1-2
CDR3aa: ASRTGTGNAGGYT

abundance: NA
v_gene: TRBV2
j_gene: TRBJ2-7
CDR3aa: ASSRDRSPEQY

abundance: NA
v_gene: TRBV7-9
j_gene: TRBJ2-3
CDR3aa: ASSVGTLQY

abundance: many
v_gene: TRBV9
j_gene: TRBJ2-5
CDR3aa: ASSIGLAGGEVQETQY

abundance: NA
v_gene: TRBV7-2
j_gene: TRBJ2-7
CDR3aa: ASSLEPITNTGELY

abundance: NA
v_gene: TRBV7-6
j_gene: TRBJ1-3
CDR3aa: ASSLGPAGSGNTIY

abundance: few
v_gene: TRBV19
j_gene: TRBJ1-1
CDR3aa: ASSRSNTEAF

abundance: NA
v_gene: TRBV24-1
j_gene: TRBJ2-7
CDR3aa: ARDREYEQY

abundance: NA
v_gene: TRBV5-1
j_gene: TRBJ1-2
CDR3aa: ASSPAPDRPGNT

abundance: many
v_gene: TRBV12-3/TRBV12-4
j_gene: TRBJ2-3
CDR3aa: ASSFGSGHTDTQY

abundance: medium-sized
v_gene: TRBV2
j_gene: TRBJ2-1
CDR3aa: ASYGQDNEQF

abundance: many
v_gene: TRBV5-1
j_gene: TRBJ2-7
CDR3aa: ASSLQQGIGYEQY

abundance: few
v_gene: TRBV29-1
j_gene: TRBJ2-3
CDR3aa: SVEPQGAVGQY

abundance: NA
v_gene: TRBV12-3/TRBV12-4
j_gene: TRBJ2-7
CDR3aa: ASSLVAAEKECEQY

abundance: NA
v_gene: TRBV5-4
j_gene: TRBJ2-5
CDR3aa: ASSPLLAGPTETQY

abundance: many
v_gene: TRBV19
j_gene: TRBJ2-2
CDR3aa: ASLRQGGAGELF

abundance: few
v_gene: TRBV27
j_gene: TRBJ2-1
CDR3aa: ASSPWQGVHNEQF

abundance: NA
v_gene: TRBV11-2
j_gene: TRBJ2-2
CDR3aa: ASSLTGGANTGELF